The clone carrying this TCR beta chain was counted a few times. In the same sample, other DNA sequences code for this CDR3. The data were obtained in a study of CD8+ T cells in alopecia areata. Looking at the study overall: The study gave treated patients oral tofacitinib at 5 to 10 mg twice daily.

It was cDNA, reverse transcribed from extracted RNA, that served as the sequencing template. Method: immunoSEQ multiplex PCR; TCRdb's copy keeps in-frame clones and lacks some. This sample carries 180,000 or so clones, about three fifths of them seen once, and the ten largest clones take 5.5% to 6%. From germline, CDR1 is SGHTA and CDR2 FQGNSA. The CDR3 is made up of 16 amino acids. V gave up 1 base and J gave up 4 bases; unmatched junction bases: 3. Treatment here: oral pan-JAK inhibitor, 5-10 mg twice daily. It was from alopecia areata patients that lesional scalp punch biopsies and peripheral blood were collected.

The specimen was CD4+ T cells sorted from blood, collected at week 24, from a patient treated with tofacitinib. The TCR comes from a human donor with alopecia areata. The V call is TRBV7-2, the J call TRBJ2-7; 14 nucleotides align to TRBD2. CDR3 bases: TGTGCCAGCAGCTTAGAAGGGACTAGCGGGAGTTACGAGCAGTACTTC. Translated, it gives CASSLEGTSGSYEQYF.